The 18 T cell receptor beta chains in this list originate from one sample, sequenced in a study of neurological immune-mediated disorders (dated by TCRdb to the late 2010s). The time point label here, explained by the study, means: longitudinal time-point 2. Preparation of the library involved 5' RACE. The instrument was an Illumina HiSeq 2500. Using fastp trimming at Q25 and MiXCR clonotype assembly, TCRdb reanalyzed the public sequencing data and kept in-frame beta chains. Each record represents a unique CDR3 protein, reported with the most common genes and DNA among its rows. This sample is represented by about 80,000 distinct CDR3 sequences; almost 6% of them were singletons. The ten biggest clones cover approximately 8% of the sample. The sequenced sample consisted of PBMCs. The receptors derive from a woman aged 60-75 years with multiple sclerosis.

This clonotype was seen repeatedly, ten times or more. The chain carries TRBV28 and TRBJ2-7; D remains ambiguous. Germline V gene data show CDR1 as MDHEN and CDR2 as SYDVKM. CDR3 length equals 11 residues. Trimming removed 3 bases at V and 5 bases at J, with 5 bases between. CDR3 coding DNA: TGTGCCAGCAGTTTCTGGGACGAGCAGTACTTC. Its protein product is CASSFWDEQYF.

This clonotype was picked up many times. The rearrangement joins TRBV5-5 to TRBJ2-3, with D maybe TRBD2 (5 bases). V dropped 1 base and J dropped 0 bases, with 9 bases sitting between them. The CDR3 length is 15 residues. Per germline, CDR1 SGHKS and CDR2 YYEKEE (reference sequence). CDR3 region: CASSLYGLSTDTQYF. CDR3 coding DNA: TGTGCCAGCAGCTTGTACGGACTTAGCACAGATACGCAGTATTTT.

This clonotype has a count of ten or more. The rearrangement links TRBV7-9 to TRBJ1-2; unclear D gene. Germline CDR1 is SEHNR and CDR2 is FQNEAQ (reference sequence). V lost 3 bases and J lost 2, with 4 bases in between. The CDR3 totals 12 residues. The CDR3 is CASSFNNYGYTF. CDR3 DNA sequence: TGTGCCAGCAGCTTTAACAACTATGGCTACACCTTC.

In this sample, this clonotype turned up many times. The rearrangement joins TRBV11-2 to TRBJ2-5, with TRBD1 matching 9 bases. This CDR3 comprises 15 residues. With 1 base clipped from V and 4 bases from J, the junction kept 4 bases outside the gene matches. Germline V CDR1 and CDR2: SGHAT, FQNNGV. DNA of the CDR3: TGTGCCAGCAGCTTAGCCCGGGGACAGGGAGAGACCCAGTACTTC. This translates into CASSLARGQGETQYF.

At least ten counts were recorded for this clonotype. The CDR3 DNA reads as TGCGCCAGCAGCTTGGGCGGGGAGAGGACGCAGTATTTT. This gives the protein CASSLGGERTQYF. This rearrangement joins TRBV5-1 to TRBJ2-3, with D possibly matching TRBD2 (6 bases). Trimming cost V 0 bases and J 9 bases, with 11 bases left between them. This CDR3 is 13 amino acids long. Germline CDR1 SGHRS, CDR2 YFSETQ. Combining the CDR3 with reference TRBV5-1 and TRBJ2-3 gives the whole variable domain KAGVTQTPRYLIKTRGQQVTLSCSPISGHRSVSWYQQTPGQGLQFLFEYFSETQRNKGNFPGRFSGRQFSNSRSEMNVSTLELGDSALYLCASSLGGERTQYFGPGTRLTVL.

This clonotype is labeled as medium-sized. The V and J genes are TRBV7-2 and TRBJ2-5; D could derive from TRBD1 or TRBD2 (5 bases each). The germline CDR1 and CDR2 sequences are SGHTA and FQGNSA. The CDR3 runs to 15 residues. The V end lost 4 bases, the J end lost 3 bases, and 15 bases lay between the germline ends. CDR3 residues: CASSYGGAGEETQYF. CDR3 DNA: TGTGCCAGCAGCTATGGTGGGGCGGGCGAAGAGACCCAGTACTTC.

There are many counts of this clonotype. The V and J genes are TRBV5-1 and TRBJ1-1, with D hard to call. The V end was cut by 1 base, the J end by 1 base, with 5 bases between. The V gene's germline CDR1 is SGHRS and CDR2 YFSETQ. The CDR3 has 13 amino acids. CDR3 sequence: CASSLTANTEAFF. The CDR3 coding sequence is TGCGCCAGCAGCTTGACCGCGAACACTGAAGCTTTCTTT.

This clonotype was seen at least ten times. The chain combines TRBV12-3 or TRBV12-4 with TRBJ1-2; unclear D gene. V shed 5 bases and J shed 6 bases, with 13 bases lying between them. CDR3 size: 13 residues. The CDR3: CASSPQNRDGYTF. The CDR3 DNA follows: TGTGCCAGCAGTCCTCAAAACCGGGATGGCTACACCTTC.

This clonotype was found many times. The CDR3, as DNA: TGTGCCAGCAGCTTTTTCGGATCTGGAAACACCATATATTTT. Translated: CASSFFGSGNTIYF. This chain connects TRBV7-9 to TRBJ1-3, with no clear D. Germline CDR1 reads SEHNR; CDR2 reads FQNEAQ (reference sequence). V lost 3 bases to trimming and J lost 1 base, with 7 bases between them. There are 14 residues in the CDR3.

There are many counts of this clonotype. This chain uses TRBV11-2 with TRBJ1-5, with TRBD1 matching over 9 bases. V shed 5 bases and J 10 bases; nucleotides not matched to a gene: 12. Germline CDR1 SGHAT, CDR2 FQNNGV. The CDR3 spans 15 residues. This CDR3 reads CASSTGQGRRKPQHF. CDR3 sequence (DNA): TGTGCCAGCAGCACGGGACAGGGCCGACGGAAACCCCAGCATTTT.

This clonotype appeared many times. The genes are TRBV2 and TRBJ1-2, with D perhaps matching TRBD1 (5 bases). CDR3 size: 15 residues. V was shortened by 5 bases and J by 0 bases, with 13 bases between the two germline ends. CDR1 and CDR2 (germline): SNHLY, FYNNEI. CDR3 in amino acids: CASSFRTSTNYGYTF. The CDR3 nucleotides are TGTGCCAGCAGTTTCAGGACAAGCACTAACTATGGCTACACCTTC.

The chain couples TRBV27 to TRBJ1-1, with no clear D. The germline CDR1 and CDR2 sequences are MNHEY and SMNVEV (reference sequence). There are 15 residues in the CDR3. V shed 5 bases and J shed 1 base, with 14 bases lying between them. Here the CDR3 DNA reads TGTGCCAGCAGTAAGACGGAAACGTCGAACACTGAAGCTTTCTTT. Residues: CASSKTETSNTEAFF.

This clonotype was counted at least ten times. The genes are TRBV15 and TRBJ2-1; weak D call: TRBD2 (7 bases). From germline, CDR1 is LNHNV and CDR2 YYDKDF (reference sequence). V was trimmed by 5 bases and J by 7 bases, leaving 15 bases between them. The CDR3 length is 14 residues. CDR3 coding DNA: TGTGCCACCAGCCCACGTAGGGGGGGTAATGAGCAGTTCTTC. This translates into CATSPRRGGNEQFF.

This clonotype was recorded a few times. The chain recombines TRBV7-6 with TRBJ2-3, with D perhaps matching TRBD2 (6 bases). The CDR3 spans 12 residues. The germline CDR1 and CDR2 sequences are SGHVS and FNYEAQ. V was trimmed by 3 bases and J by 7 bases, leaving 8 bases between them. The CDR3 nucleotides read TGTGCCAGCAGCTTGGGGGGAAATACGCAGTATTTT. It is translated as CASSLGGNTQYF.

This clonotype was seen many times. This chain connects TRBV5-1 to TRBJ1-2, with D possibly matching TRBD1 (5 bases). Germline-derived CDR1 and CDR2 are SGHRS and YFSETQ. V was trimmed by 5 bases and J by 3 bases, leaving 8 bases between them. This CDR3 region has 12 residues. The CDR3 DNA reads TGCGCCAGCAGTCCGGGGGACTATGGCTACACCTTC. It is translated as CASSPGDYGYTF.

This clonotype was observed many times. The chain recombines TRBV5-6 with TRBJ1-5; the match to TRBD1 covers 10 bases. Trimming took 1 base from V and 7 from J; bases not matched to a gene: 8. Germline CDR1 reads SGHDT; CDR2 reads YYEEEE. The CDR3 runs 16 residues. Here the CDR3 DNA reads TGTGCCAGCAGCTTGCGCGGACAGGGGGTTCGGCAGCCCCAGCATTTT. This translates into CASSLRGQGVRQPQHF.

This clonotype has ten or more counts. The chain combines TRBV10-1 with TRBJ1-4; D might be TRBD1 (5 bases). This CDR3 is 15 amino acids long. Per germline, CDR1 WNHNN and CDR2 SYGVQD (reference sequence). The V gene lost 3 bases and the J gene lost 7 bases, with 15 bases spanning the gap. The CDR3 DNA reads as TGCGCCAGCAGTGACCCGCGGGGCGGAACTGAAAAACTGTTTTTT. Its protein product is CASSDPRGGTEKLFF.

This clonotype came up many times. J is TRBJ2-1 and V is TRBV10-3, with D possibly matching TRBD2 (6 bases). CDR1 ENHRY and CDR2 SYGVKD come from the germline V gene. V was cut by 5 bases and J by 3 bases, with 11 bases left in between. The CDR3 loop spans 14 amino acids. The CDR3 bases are TGTGCCATCAGTTGGGGCGGGGTCTACAATGAGCAGTTCTTC. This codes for CAISWGGVYNEQFF.